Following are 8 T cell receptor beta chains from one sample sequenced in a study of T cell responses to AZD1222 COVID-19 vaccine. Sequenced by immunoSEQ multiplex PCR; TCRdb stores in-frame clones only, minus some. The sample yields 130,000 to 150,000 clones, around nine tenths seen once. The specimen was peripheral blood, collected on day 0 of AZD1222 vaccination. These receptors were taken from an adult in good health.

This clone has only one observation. CDR3 protein: CASSLGAASLHNEQFF. Here the CDR3 DNA reads TGCGCCAGCAGCTTGGGCGCGGCAAGTCTCCACAATGAGCAGTTCTTC. The V gene is TRBV5-1, the J gene TRBJ2-1; no clear D gene. Deletions cut 0 bases from V and 5 bases from J, with 15 bases between. The length of the CDR3 is 16 residues. CDR1 is SGHRS and CDR2 is YFSETQ in the germline V gene.

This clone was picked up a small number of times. The chain's CDR3 is CASSSDRYTEAFF. CDR3 nucleotides: TGTGCCAGCAGCTCGGACAGATACACTGAAGCTTTCTTT. This chain uses TRBV7-3 with TRBJ1-1; possibly TRBD1 for D (6 bases). Germline values: CDR1 SGHTA, CDR2 FQGTGA. This CDR3 has 13 amino acids. Trimming removed 4 bases at V and 3 bases at J, with 9 bases between. The full variable domain, its missing parts supplied by reference TRBV7-3 and TRBJ1-1, is GAGVSQTPSNKVTEKGKYVELRCDPISGHTALYWYRQSLGQGPEFLIYFQGTGAADDSGLPNDRFFAVRPEGSVSTLKIQRTERGDSAVYLCASSSDRYTEAFFGQGTRLTVV.

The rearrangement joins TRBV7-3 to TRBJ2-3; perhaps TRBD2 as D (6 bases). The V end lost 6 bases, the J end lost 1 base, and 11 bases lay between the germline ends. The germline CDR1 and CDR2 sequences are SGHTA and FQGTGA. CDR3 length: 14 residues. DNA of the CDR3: TGTGCCAGCAGTGTGGTAGCGGGCACAGATACGCAGTATTTT. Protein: CASSVVAGTDTQYF.

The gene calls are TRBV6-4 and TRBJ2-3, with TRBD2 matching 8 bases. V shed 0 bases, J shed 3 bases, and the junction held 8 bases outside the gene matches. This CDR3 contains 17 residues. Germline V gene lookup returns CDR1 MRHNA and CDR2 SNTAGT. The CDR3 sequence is CASSDSPAGGGTDTQYF. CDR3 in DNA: TGTGCCAGCAGTGACTCGCCGGCGGGAGGTGGAACAGATACGCAGTATTTT.

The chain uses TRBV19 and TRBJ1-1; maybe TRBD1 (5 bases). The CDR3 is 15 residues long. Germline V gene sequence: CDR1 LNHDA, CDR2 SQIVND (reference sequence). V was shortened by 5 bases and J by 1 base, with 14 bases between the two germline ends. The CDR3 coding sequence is TGTGCCAGTAGTCGGGGGTTGATACGGAACACTGAAGCTTTCTTT. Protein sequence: CASSRGLIRNTEAFF.

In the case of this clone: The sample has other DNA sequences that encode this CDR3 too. The CDR3 bases are TGCGCCAGCAGCTTGGAGGGAGATACGCAGTATTTT. Its translation is CASSLEGDTQYF. The V and J genes are TRBV5-1 and TRBJ2-3; D ambiguous. CDR1 and CDR2 (germline): SGHRS, YFSETQ. This CDR3 spans 12 amino acids. The V gene lost 0 bases and the J gene lost 5 bases, with 4 bases spanning the gap.

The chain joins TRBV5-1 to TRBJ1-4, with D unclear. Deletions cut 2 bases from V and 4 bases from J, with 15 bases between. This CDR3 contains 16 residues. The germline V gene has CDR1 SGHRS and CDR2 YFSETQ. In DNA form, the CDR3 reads TGCGCCAGCAGCTTCGACGGAGGAGGGCGTAATGAAAAACTGTTTTTT. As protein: CASSFDGGGRNEKLFF.

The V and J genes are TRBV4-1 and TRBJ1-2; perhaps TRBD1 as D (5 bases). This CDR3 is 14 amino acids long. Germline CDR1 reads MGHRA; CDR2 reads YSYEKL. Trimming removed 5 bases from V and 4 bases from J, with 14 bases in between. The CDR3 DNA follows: TGCGCCAGCAGCGGCCCCCTGAGGGGCTATGGCTACACCTTC. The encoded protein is CASSGPLRGYGYTF.